The 4 T cell receptor beta chains presented below share a single source sample, sequenced in a study of T cells in Graves' hyperthyroidism and ophthalmopathy (dated by TCRdb to the late 2010s). Library generation was performed with multiplex PCR. Sequencing used an Illumina HiSeq 2000. The TCR beta CDR3 regions were amplified from RNA transcripts. For the first round of RT-PCR on the TCR CDR3, the HTBI primer set was used together with the Qiagen OneStep RT-PCR kit. TCRdb redid the processing of the public reads, applying fastp at Q25 and MiXCR, and retained in-frame beta chains. CDR3 protein duplicates are merged, each entry listing the most common genes and DNA. The sample table shows under 350,000 distinct CDR3 sequences, and 13% are seen once. Almost 8% of the sample lies in the top ten. What was sequenced was blood. These receptors came from a woman in her twenties or thirties with Graves' hyperthyroidism that later progressed to Graves' ophthalmopathy.

This clonotype was counted ten times or more. The chain combines TRBV7-2 with TRBJ1-5; D is unclear. V was pared by 3 bases and J by 0 bases, with 3 bases between. Germline loops: CDR1 SGHTA, CDR2 FQGNSA. There are 13 residues in the CDR3. The CDR3: CASSFRSNQPQHF. Here the CDR3 DNA reads TGTGCCAGCAGCTTCCGTAGCAATCAGCCCCAGCATTTT.

This clonotype was seen at least ten times. Here the CDR3 reads CASSSIAGLNTGELFF. In DNA, the CDR3 is TGTGCCAGCAGTTCTATAGCGGGCTTAAACACCGGGGAGCTGTTTTTT. The J gene is TRBJ2-2, the V gene TRBV7-2; 7 bases match TRBD2. From germline, CDR1 is SGHTA and CDR2 FQGNSA. J was trimmed by 2 bases and V by 6 bases; bases with no gene match: 9. This CDR3 contains 16 residues.

At least ten counts were recorded for this clonotype. This chain links TRBV28 with TRBJ2-4; D not certain. Trimming pared 5 bases from V and 5 bases from J, leaving 10 bases between. There are 13 residues in the CDR3. Germline V gene sequence: CDR1 MDHEN, CDR2 SYDVKM. CDR3 bases: TGTGCCAGCAGTCTGAACCCGGAAAACATTCAGTACTTC. It is translated as CASSLNPENIQYF.

This clonotype came up many times. The chain couples TRBV10-3 to TRBJ2-3; D remains unclear. The V gene's germline CDR1 is ENHRY and CDR2 SYGVKD. Deletions cut 0 bases from V and 6 bases from J, with 10 bases between. This CDR3 is 14 amino acids long. The CDR3 reads CAISESGSSDTQYF. In DNA form, the CDR3 reads TGTGCCATCAGTGAGTCCGGTAGCTCGGATACGCAGTATTTT.